Below, 28 T cell receptor beta chains from the same sample are listed, as sequenced in a study of somatic mutations in cytotoxic T cells in rheumatoid arthritis. The data were produced by immunoSEQ multiplex PCR, yet TCRdb's version contains in-frame clones alone and is incomplete. The sample lists 20,000 to 25,000 clones; 65% to 85% were seen once. Sequencing input: CD8+ T cells sorted from blood. The receptor source for this set is an adult with rheumatoid arthritis.

In this sample, this clone is medium-sized. The genes are TRBV4-1 and TRBJ2-7; TRBD1 matches at 7 bases. Germline loops: CDR1 MGHRA, CDR2 YSYEKL. This CDR3 region has 18 residues. J lost 3 bases, V lost 1 base, and 15 bases had no gene match. The CDR3 is CASSQALSLSDRIYEQYF. The CDR3 DNA reads as TGCGCCAGCAGCCAAGCTCTAAGTTTGTCGGACAGGATCTACGAGCAGTACTTC.

This chain links TRBV7-2 with TRBJ2-1, with TRBD2 as a possible D gene (5 bases). Trimming pared 4 bases from V and 8 bases from J, leaving 18 bases between. CDR1 is SGHTA, CDR2 FQGNSA, per germline. The CDR3 extends over 15 amino acids. The CDR3 sequence is CASSSLASPGDEQFF. CDR3 coding DNA: TGTGCCAGCAGCTCCTTAGCGAGCCCGGGCGATGAGCAGTTCTTC.

This sequence joins TRBV27 and TRBJ1-5; TRBD1 might be the D (6 bases). CDR3 size: 13 residues. V was pared by 5 bases and J by 4 bases, with 9 bases between. Germline CDR1 and CDR2: MNHEY and SMNVEV (reference sequence). CDR3 residues: CASSPGVNQPQHF. The CDR3 nucleotides are TGTGCCAGCAGTCCAGGGGTAAATCAGCCCCAGCATTTT.

The J gene is TRBJ2-1, the V gene TRBV4-1; 16 positions match TRBD2. The CDR3 has 18 residues. Looked up from germline, CDR1 is MGHRA and CDR2 is YSYEKL. V lost 4 bases, J lost 5 bases, and 8 bases stayed unmatched. The CDR3 bases are TGCGCCAGCAGCCCGGGACTAGCGGGGGGGGATTTCAACAATGAGCAGTTCTTC. This encodes CASSPGLAGGDFNNEQFF.

The chain recombines TRBV7-6 with TRBJ1-4; D call uncertain. The length of the CDR3 is 15 residues. Trimming pared 1 base from V and 0 bases from J, leaving 6 bases between. Germline V CDR1 and CDR2: SGHVS, FNYEAQ. The CDR3 loop reads CASSLEPATNEKLFF. Written as DNA, the CDR3 is TGTGCCAGCAGCTTAGAGCCAGCAACTAATGAAAAACTGTTTTTT.

The DNA of the CDR3 is TGTGCCAGCAGCTTACTGGCGGGGGGAATCAATGAGCAGTTCTTC. Its translation: CASSLLAGGINEQFF. V and J are TRBV7-3 and TRBJ2-1; 8 nucleotides align to TRBD2. CDR3 length equals 15 residues. V shed 2 bases and J 6 bases; nucleotides not matched to a gene: 6. Germline V CDR1 and CDR2: SGHTA, FQGTGA.

This chain joins TRBV7-9 and TRBJ2-1, with 8 bases matching TRBD2. The V gene end was trimmed by 3 bases and the J gene end by 1 base; junction bases not matched to a gene: 8. The germline V gene encodes CDR1 SEHNR and CDR2 FQNEAQ (reference sequence). The CDR3 contains 17 residues. CDR3 sequence (DNA): TGTGCCAGCAGCTTGGGCAGCGGGAGACGATCCTACAATGAGCAGTTCTTC. This gives the protein CASSLGSGRRSYNEQFF.

This chain joins TRBV7-6 and TRBJ2-5; D is ambiguous. Deletions cut 5 bases from V and 5 bases from J, with 12 bases between. CDR3 length: 13 amino acids. Looked up from germline, CDR1 is SGHVS and CDR2 is FNYEAQ. The CDR3 DNA is TGTGCCAGCAGCCCCGATCGGCGGGAGACCCAGTACTTC. It is translated as CASSPDRRETQYF.

The chain links TRBV15 to TRBJ2-2; D is undetermined. The CDR3 extends over 14 amino acids. CDR1 and CDR2 (germline): LNHNV, YYDKDF (reference sequence). V dropped 7 bases and J dropped 8 bases, with 17 bases sitting between them. CDR3 in amino acids: CATTSWARLGELFF. CDR3 nucleotide sequence: TGTGCCACCACCTCCTGGGCCAGGCTGGGGGAGCTGTTTTTT.

V is TRBV4-3 and J is TRBJ1-5; weak D call: TRBD1 (5 bases). The V and J ends lost 3 bases and 6 bases respectively, with 9 bases between them. From germline, CDR1 is LGHNA and CDR2 YSLEER. The CDR3 has 13 residues. CDR3 protein: CASSHRVGQPQHF. DNA of the CDR3: TGCGCCAGCAGCCACAGGGTTGGTCAGCCCCAGCATTTT.

In its sample, this clone was seen once. The chain carries TRBV9 and TRBJ2-3; the match to TRBD1 covers 9 bases. With V trimmed by 4 bases and J by 2 bases, 8 bases remained unmatched. This CDR3 contains 16 residues. CDR1 and CDR2 from the germline V gene are SGDLS and YYNGEE. The CDR3 DNA is TGTGCCAGCAGCATACGGGACAGGGAGTACACAGATACGCAGTATTTT. Protein product: CASSIRDREYTDTQYF. The full variable domain, rest sourced from reference TRBV9 and TRBJ2-3, is DSGVTQTPKHLITATGQRVTLRCSPRSGDLSVYWYQQSLDQGLQFLIQYYNGEERAKGNILERFSAQQFPDLHSELNLSSLELGDSALYFCASSIRDREYTDTQYFGPGTRLTVL.

The rearrangement joins TRBV7-9 to TRBJ2-1, with D perhaps matching TRBD1 (5 bases). The germline V and J ends were trimmed by 8 bases and 0 bases, with 20 bases remaining between them. Germline values: CDR1 SEHNR, CDR2 FQNEAQ (reference sequence). CDR3 length: 17 residues. The CDR3 reads CASSARADSSSYNEQFF. DNA of the CDR3: TGTGCCAGCTCGGCTCGGGCCGACAGCTCCTCCTACAATGAGCAGTTCTTC.

CDR3 nucleotide sequence: TGTGCCGCAGGGCAACTACACACTGAAGCTTTCTTT. This encodes CAAGQLHTEAFF. J is TRBJ1-1 and V is TRBV27; D is perhaps TRBD1 (5 bases). V was clipped by 11 bases and J by 3 bases, with 13 bases between them. CDR1 is MNHEY, CDR2 SMNVEV, per germline (reference sequence). The CDR3 length is 12 residues.

The V and J genes are TRBV4-3 and TRBJ2-7; possible D gene TRBD1, 6 bases. Germline CDR1 and CDR2: LGHNA and YSLEER. V lost 4 bases and J 7 bases, leaving 14 bases between the germline ends. The length of the CDR3 is 13 residues. The CDR3, as DNA: TGCGCCAGCAGCCGATACCAAGGACAGGAGCAGTACTTC. Protein: CASSRYQGQEQYF.

Remarks on this clone: The sample contains more than one DNA sequence encoding this CDR3. This chain connects TRBV7-9 to TRBJ2-1; D possibly corresponds to TRBD1 (5 bases). Germline V lookup: CDR1 SEHNR, CDR2 FQNEAQ (reference sequence). The CDR3 consists of 16 residues. V lost 4 bases and J 0 bases, leaving 13 bases between the germline ends. CDR3 bases: TGTGCCAGCAGCTCTCTAAGGGGTAGCTCCTACAATGAGCAGTTCTTC. Its protein product is CASSSLRGSSYNEQFF.

The genes are TRBV29-1 and TRBJ2-2, with 8 bases that match TRBD1. The V segment lost 3 bases and the J segment 7 bases; nucleotides outside the gene matches: 7. This CDR3 is 14 amino acids long. Germline V CDR1 and CDR2: SQVTM, ANQGSEA. The CDR3 nucleotides read TGCAGCGTTGAGAGGACAGGGACGGGCGGGGAGCTGTTTTTT. As protein: CSVERTGTGGELFF.

This clone is a singleton in its sample. The chain couples TRBV2 to TRBJ1-2; weak D call: TRBD1 (6 bases). This CDR3 is built from 12 residues. V lost 8 bases and J lost 4, with 11 bases in between. Germline V gene data show CDR1 as SNHLY and CDR2 as FYNNEI. The CDR3 DNA is TGTGCCAGCGCGCGAGGGGGCTATGGCTACACCTTC. Translating gives CASARGGYGYTF.

The chain links TRBV11-2 to TRBJ2-5, with D perhaps matching TRBD2 (5 bases). The CDR3 consists of 14 residues. With 5 bases removed from V and 5 bases from J, the gap between germline ends came to 15 bases. Looked up from germline, CDR1 is SGHAT and CDR2 is FQNNGV. CDR3 coding DNA: TGTGCCAGCAGCCTCACTAGTAATGGCGAGACCCAGTACTTC. Its protein product is CASSLTSNGETQYF.

This clone has a single count. The genes are TRBV27 and TRBJ2-3; possible D gene TRBD2, 5 bases. The ends were cut back, 4 bases at V and 5 bases at J, with 16 bases in the middle. Germline V gene sequence: CDR1 MNHEY, CDR2 SMNVEV (reference sequence). This CDR3 has 15 residues. The CDR3, as DNA: TGTGCCAGCAGTTCGCATACCGGGGAGTTAGATACGCAGTATTTT. Protein: CASSSHTGELDTQYF.

The chain carries TRBV30 and TRBJ2-1; D may be TRBD2 (7 bases). CDR3 size: 14 residues. V lost 4 bases, J lost 9 bases, and 19 bases lay in between. The germline V gene has CDR1 GTSNPN and CDR2 SVGIG (reference sequence). The CDR3 coding sequence is TGTGCCTGGACATTAGGGGGAGGGCCTCTTGAGCAGTTCTTC. Translated, it gives CAWTLGGGPLEQFF.

This chain joins TRBV6-6 and TRBJ1-2; maybe TRBD1 (6 bases). Trimming stripped 3 bases from V and 6 bases from J, with 11 bases between. Germline CDR1 MNHNY, CDR2 SVGAGI (reference sequence). There are 13 residues in the CDR3. CDR3 loop: CASSYQQGDGYTF. The DNA for the CDR3 is TGTGCCAGCAGTTATCAACAGGGAGATGGCTACACCTTC.

This chain joins TRBV4-3 and TRBJ2-1; TRBD1 matches 9 bases. The CDR3 contains 14 residues. CDR1 and CDR2 from the germline V gene are LGHNA and YSLEER. Germline trimming cut 5 bases from V and 7 bases from J; bases unmatched to any gene: 6. Here the CDR3 reads CASSRQGGGNEQFF. DNA of the CDR3: TGCGCCAGCAGCAGACAGGGGGGAGGAAATGAGCAGTTCTTC.

In this sample, this clone turned up a few times. V is TRBV27 and J is TRBJ1-2; tentatively, D is TRBD1 (5 bases). This CDR3 is 16 amino acids long. Trimming took 2 bases from V and 6 from J, leaving 19 bases between them. Germline V gene lookup returns CDR1 MNHEY and CDR2 SMNVEV (reference sequence). CDR3 sequence reads: CASSLIGFGGGDGYTF. The CDR3 DNA reads as TGTGCCAGCAGTTTAATTGGATTTGGGGGAGGCGATGGCTACACCTTC.

The chain combines TRBV7-8 with TRBJ2-1, with 12 bases lining up with TRBD2. There are 16 residues in the CDR3. Germline V gene sequence: CDR1 SGHVS, CDR2 FQNEAQ. J was trimmed by 4 bases and V by 5 bases; bases with no gene match: 6. The CDR3 coding sequence is TGTGCCAGCAGCCCGGGCACTAGCGGGAGGTACAATGAGCAGTTCTTC. Residues: CASSPGTSGRYNEQFF.

This chain uses TRBV28 with TRBJ2-3; D is perhaps TRBD1 (6 bases). Germline CDR1 reads MDHEN; CDR2 reads SYDVKM. Trimming cost V 3 bases and J 1 base, with 11 bases left between them. The CDR3 consists of 15 residues. CDR3: CASSFSDSRTDTQYF. CDR3 bases: TGTGCCAGCAGTTTCTCGGACAGTCGCACAGATACGCAGTATTTT. Using reference TRBV28 and TRBJ2-3 for the parts outside the CDR3, the full variable domain is DVKVTQSSRYLVKRTGEKVFLECVQDMDHENMFWYRQDPGLGLRLIYFSYDVKMKEKGDIPEGYSVSREKKERFSLILESASTNQTSMYLCASSFSDSRTDTQYFGPGTRLTVL.

The chain carries TRBV6-6 and TRBJ2-7; D is perhaps TRBD1 (5 bases). The CDR3 spans 14 residues. V lost 2 bases and J 5 bases, leaving 13 bases between the germline ends. Germline V CDR1 and CDR2: MNHNY, SVGAGI (reference sequence). The CDR3 DNA sequence: TGTGCCAGCAGTTACACTCAGGGAACCAACGAGCAGTACTTC. Encoded protein: CASSYTQGTNEQYF.

The chain employs TRBV19 and TRBJ2-5, with no clear D. This CDR3 is 14 amino acids long. The ends were cut back, 5 bases at V and 2 bases at J, with 12 bases in the middle. CDR1 and CDR2 (germline): LNHDA, SQIVND (reference sequence). CDR3 residues: CASSSLDGQETQYF. The CDR3 nucleotides are TGTGCCAGTAGTTCCCTGGACGGGCAAGAGACCCAGTACTTC.

The chain employs TRBV10-3 and TRBJ2-2, with D hard to call. This CDR3 spans 16 amino acids. The germline V gene has CDR1 ENHRY and CDR2 SYGVKD. V was pared by 11 bases and J by 4 bases, with 23 bases between. The CDR3 protein is CASLTGLTEATGELFF. The CDR3 region has the DNA TGTGCCTCCTTGACGGGTTTAACCGAGGCCACCGGGGAGCTGTTTTTT.